The subject of this entry is one T cell receptor beta chain. Its cognate antigen is unknown. Of the isolated RNA, all was reverse transcribed, and so the sequenced material was expressed TCRB transcripts. Using immunoSEQ multiplex PCR, the repertoire was profiled, and TCRdb retains in-frame clones only, with some absent. The sample consists of approximately 160,000 clones, 50% to 70% of them appearing once. The CDR3 extends over 12 amino acids. Trimming took 8 bases from V and 2 from J, leaving 13 bases between them. Germline V gene sequence: CDR1 SQVTM, CDR2 ANQGSEA. In total, each donor contributed a single heparinised blood draw that averaged about 110 mL. The data originate from a study of beta chain features in type 1 diabetes. For the study at large: Across all samples, fewer than 120,000,000 sorted cells were examined.

Study results and caveats: It was not settled here whether HLA type affects TCRB rearrangement. Among all four CD4+ subsets, Type 1 diabetes patients had TCRB CDR3s that were moderately but significantly shorter.

The clonotype originates from a man aged 30 to 45 with type 1 diabetes. Material: naive CD4+ T cells from blood. J is TRBJ2-7 and V is TRBV29-1; D perhaps matches TRBD1 (6 bases). The chain's CDR3 is CSITGLTYEQYF. The CDR3 DNA follows: TGCAGCATCACAGGGTTAACCTACGAGCAGTACTTC.